This T cell receptor beta chain was sequenced in a study of CD8+ T cells in alopecia areata. Following extraction, RNA underwent reverse transcription to cDNA, which served as the sequencing template. Repertoires were generated with immunoSEQ multiplex PCR, while TCRdb's copy carries only in-frame clones and drops some. Altogether around 120,000 clones are present, approximately 60% being singletons, with the ten largest covering 5.7%. The V gene's germline CDR1 is MNHNS and CDR2 SASEGT. V trimming: 3 bases; J trimming: 3 bases; junction bases outside the gene matches: 5. The CDR3 covers 15 residues. As to treatment: oral pan-JAK inhibitor, 5-10 mg twice daily. Investigators sorted PBMCs to obtain both CD4+ and CD8+ T cells. This clone was detected only a few times.

Source: CD4+ T cells sorted from blood, taken at week 4, from a patient treated with tofacitinib. This clonotype was sampled from a human donor with alopecia areata. The gene calls are TRBV6-1 and TRBJ1-5; TRBD1 matches at 7 bases. CDR3 sequence (DNA): TGTGCCAGCAGTGAGACAGGGAGCCTCAATCAGCCCCAGCATTTT. Amino acids: CASSETGSLNQPQHF.